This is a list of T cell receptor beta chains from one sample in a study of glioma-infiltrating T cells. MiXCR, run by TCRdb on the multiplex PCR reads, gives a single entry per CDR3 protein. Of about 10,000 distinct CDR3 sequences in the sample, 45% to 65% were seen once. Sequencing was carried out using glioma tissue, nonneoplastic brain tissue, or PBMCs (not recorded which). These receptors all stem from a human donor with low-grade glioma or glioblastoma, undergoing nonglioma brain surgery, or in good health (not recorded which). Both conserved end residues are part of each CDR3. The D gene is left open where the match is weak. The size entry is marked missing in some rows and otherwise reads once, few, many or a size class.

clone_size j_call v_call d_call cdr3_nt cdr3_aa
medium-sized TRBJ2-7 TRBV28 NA TGTGCCAGCAGTCCTCAGGACCGGCTACCGGGGCAGTACTTC CASSPQDRLPGQYF
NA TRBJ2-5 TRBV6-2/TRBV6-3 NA TGTGCCGGCAGTTCGGACATCAAGGAGACCCAGTACTTC CAGSSDIKETQYF
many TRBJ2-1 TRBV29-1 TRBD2 TGCAGCGCCGCACTAGCGGGAGGAGGGAATGAGCAGTTCTTC CSAALAGGGNEQFF
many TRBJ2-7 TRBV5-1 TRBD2 TGCGCCAGCAGCTTGAGTGGGACTAGCGGCTACGAGCAGTACTTC CASSLSGTSGYEQYF
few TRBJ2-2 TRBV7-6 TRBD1 TGTGCCCGCAGCTTAGGTTTTTTTCGACAGGGCACGAACACCGGGGAGCTGTTTTTT CARSLGFFRQGTNTGELFF
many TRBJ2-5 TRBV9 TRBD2 TGTGCCAGCAGCGTAGATAGCGGGAGTCGAGGAGAGACCCAGTACTTC CASSVDSGSRGETQYF
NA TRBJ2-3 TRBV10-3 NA TGTGCCATCGAATCCGGGGGGCTGGCTAGTGATACGCAGTATTTT CAIESGGLASDTQYF
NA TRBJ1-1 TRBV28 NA TGTGCCAGCAGTTTGCGACAGAAAACTGGAGCTTTCTTT CASSLRQKTGAFF
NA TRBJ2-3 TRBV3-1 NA TGTGCCAGCAGCATCGGGGTCAACAATCAGCCCCAGTATTTT CASSIGVNNQPQYF
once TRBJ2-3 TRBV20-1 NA TGCAGTGCCCAAGCAGTATACAGGGTAGGCACAGATAAGCAGTATTTT CSAQAVYRVGTDKQYF
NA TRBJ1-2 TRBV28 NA TGTGCCAGTAGCTTCGAGCGACGTCGGCTATATGGCCACACCTTC CASSFERRRLYGHTF
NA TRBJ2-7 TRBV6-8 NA TGCGCCAGCAAAGAGTGGACACACGAGCAGTACTTC CASKEWTHEQYF
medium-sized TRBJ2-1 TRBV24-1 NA TGTGCCACCAGTGATTCCGTTGCAGCCAGCTCCTACAATGAGCAGTTCTTC CATSDSVAASSYNEQFF
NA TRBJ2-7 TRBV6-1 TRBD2 TGTGCCAGCAGGCAGAAGGGGAGGGCCTCCTACGAGCAGTACTTC CASRQKGRASYEQYF
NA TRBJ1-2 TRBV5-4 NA TGTGCCAGCAGCTTGGACAGAAACTATAACTACACCTTC CASSLDRNYNYTF
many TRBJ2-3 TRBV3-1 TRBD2 TGTGCCAGCAGCCCCCAAGCGGGACGGGCGCAGTATTTT CASSPQAGRAQYF
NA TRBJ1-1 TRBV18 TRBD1 TGTGCCATCTCACTGGGACAGATGAACACTGAAGCTCTCTTT CAISLGQMNTEALF
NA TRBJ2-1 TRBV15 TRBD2 TGTGCCACCAGCAGGTTACTAGCGGACGTGGATGAGCAGTTCTTC CATSRLLADVDEQFF
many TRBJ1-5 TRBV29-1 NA TGCAGCGTTGCGGGGGGAGTAGGGATTAATCAGCCCCAGCATTTT CSVAGGVGINQPQHF
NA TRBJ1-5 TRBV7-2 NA TGTGCAAGCAGCCCAGACCAGGGATCGCATCAGCCCCAGCATTTT CASSPDQGSHQPQHF
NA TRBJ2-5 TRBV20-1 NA TGCAGTGCTATTCCTGAAGACGAGACCCAGTACTTC CSAIPEDETQYF
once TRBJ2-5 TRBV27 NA TGTGCCAGCAGTTGGGCTCCGCAAGAGACCAAGTACTTC CASSWAPQETKYF
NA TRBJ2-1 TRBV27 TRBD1 TGTGCCAGCAGTCCGCGGACAGGGCGGGGTAATGAGCAGTTCTTC CASSPRTGRGNEQFF
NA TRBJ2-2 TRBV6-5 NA TGTGCCAGCAGTTACGATGACACCGGGGACCTGTCTTTT CASSYDDTGDLSF
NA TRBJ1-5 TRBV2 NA TGTGCCAGCAGTGGGGTAACGATTCAGACCCAGCATTTT CASSGVTIQTQHF
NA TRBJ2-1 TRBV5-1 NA TGCGCCAGCAGCTTGGTTAGGAAGGCACCCTACAATGAGCAGTTCTTC CASSLVRKAPYNEQFF
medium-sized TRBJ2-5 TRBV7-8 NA TGTGCCAGCAGCTCCCCCGGGGGCGAAGAGACCCAGTACTTC CASSSPGGEETQYF
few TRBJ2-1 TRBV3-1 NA TGTGCCAGCCAAGGGACATCGACCTACAATGAGCAGTTCTTC CASQGTSTYNEQFF
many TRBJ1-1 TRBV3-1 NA TGTGCCATCAGCCAAGATTATGGGGGGGCTTTCTTT CAISQDYGGAFF
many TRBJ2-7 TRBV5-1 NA TGCGCCAGCAGCTTAGGCGGCAGTTACACCTACGAGCAGTACTTC CASSLGGSYTYEQYF
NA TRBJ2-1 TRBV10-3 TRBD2 TGTGCCATTGGTTCACTAGCGGGAGATGACTATGAGCAGTTCTTC CAIGSLAGDDYEQFF
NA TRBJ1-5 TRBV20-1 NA TGCAGTGCTAGAGAACAGTACAATCACCAGCATTTT CSAREQYNHQHF
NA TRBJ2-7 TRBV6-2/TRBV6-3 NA TGCGCCAGCAAAGAGGGGACACACGACCAGTACTTC CASKEGTHDQYF
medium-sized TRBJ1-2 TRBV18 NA TGTGCCAGCTCCGAAAACTACAGGGATGATGGCTACACCTTC CASSENYRDDGYTF
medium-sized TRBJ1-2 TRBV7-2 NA TGTGCCAGCAGCCCCGTAGGCGGCCGGGGCTACACCTTC CASSPVGGRGYTF
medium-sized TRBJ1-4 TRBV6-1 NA TGTGCCAGCAGTAGAACAGGATCGCAATCTAATGAAAAACTGTTTTTT CASSRTGSQSNEKLFF
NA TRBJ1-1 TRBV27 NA TGTGCCAGTATCCGAAGAAGCACTGAAGCTTTCTTT CASIRRSTEAFF
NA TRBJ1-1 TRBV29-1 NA TGCAGCGTTGAGGGGCAGCCCACCGGAGGGGATTTGTTT CSVEGQPTGGDLF
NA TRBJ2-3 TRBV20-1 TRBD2 TGCAGTGCCCGTCCCCCACTAGCGGGAGGCAGATATACGCAGTATTTT CSARPPLAGGRYTQYF
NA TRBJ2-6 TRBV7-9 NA TGTGCCAGCAGCTTAGTCCCCATCAGGAGAACTGGGGCCAACGTCCTGACTTTC CASSLVPIRRTGANVLTF
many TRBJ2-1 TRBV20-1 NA TGCAGTGCTAGAGGGATAGGGGGACGCTACAATGAGCGGTTCTTC CSARGIGGRYNERFF
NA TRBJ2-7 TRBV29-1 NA TGCAGCGTGTTGACAGTGAACTTCTACGAGCAGTACTTC CSVLTVNFYEQYF
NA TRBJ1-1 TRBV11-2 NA TGTGCCAGCAGCTTAGCCGGAAGGAAGGCTGAAGCTTTCTTT CASSLAGRKAEAFF
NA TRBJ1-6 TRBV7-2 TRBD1 TGTGCCAGCAGAACCGGGACAGGGGATTCAGCCCTCAACTTT CASRTGTGDSALNF
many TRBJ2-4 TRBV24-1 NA TGTGCCACCAGTGAAGGGGTCGGAAACATTCAGTACTTC CATSEGVGNIQYF
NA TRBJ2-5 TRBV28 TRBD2 TGTGCCAGCAGTTTGGATAGCGGGAGTTTCCAAGAGACCCAGTACTTT CASSLDSGSFQETQYF
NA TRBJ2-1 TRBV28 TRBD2 TGTGCCAGCACGGGACTAGCGGGATCTAATGAGCAGTTCTTC CASTGLAGSNEQFF
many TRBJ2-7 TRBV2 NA TGTGCCAGCACTACCGGGCCGAGATTCTACGAGCAGTACTTC CASTTGPRFYEQYF
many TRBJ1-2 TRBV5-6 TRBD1 TGTGCCAGCAGCTCGGGACAGGGGACCTATGGCTACACCTTC CASSSGQGTYGYTF
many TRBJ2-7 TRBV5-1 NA TGCGCCAGCAGCCTCGAGTCCTACGAGCAGTACTTC CASSLESYEQYF
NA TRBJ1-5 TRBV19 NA TGTGCCAGTAGGGACGACAGCCTCAATAAGCCCGAGCATTTT CASRDDSLNKPEHF
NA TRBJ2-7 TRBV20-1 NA TGCAGTGCCAGCGGCCTGACAGGACGATACGAGCAGTACTTC CSASGLTGRYEQYF
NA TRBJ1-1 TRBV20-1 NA TGCAGTGCCTCTGCAAGCATGAACACTGGAGCTTTCTTT CSASASMNTGAFF
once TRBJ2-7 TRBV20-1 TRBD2 TGCAGTGCTGGTGTCCCGGGACTAGGGGTTTTGGATCAGTACTTC CSAGVPGLGVLDQYF
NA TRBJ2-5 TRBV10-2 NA TGCGCCAACAGGGGAGGAGAGACCCAGTACTTC CANRGGETQYF
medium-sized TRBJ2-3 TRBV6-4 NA TGTGCCAGCAGTGACCAGGACGGAAGAGGGACAGATACGCAGTATTTT CASSDQDGRGTDTQYF
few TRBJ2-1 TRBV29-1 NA TGCAGCGGACGGACGTTTTCCTACAATGAGCAGTTCTTC CSGRTFSYNEQFF